These T cell receptor beta chains were read from a single sample in a study of blood T cell repertoires in COVID-19. Clones were sequenced by immunoSEQ multiplex PCR, and TCRdb holds only the in-frame ones, with some missing. The sample has under 450,000 clones, about 89% seen once. Input material: PBMCs or T cells enriched from blood (not recorded which). These receptors originate from a woman between 40 and 50 years old who had been exposed to COVID-19. Both conserved end residues are part of each CDR3. A D gene is named only where the DNA matches it firmly. The size entry is marked missing in some rows and otherwise reads once, few, many or a size class.

D,size,V,CDR3
NA,NA,TRBV6-5,CASSLNRESYTF
NA,once,TRBV28,CASSSPGRGEQYF
TRBD1,NA,TRBV5-4,CASSVQGADTGELFF
TRBD2,NA,TRBV6-5,CASSYSRAGTGEQYF
TRBD1,NA,TRBV18,CASSPTGGENTEAFF
NA,NA,TRBV7-8,CASSLRSQGSYEQYF
NA,NA,TRBV7-3,CASSLLEAWNTGELFF
NA,NA,TRBV30,CACAAPGGVGGYTF
NA,NA,TRBV12-1,CASSSSIGLAEWVFF
NA,NA,TRBV19,CASSASGGYTF
TRBD2,NA,TRBV19,CASIGTSGSGELFF
TRBD2,few,TRBV7-9,CASSTGTSGFNEQFF
NA,NA,TRBV5-6,CASSRYRGTQANYGYTF
NA,NA,TRBV2,CASSELGQPSETQYF
NA,NA,TRBV6-5,CASRDGTRQNYGYTF
NA,NA,TRBV5-1,CASSSRPGFDTEAFF
NA,NA,TRBV30,CACENRVGSPLHF
TRBD2,NA,TRBV7-8,CASSFWGGRSKEQYF
TRBD1,NA,TRBV2,CASSGDSLNYGYTF
NA,NA,TRBV7-2,CASSHYELNSPLHF
NA,NA,TRBV18,CASSPPTGERGYTF
NA,NA,TRBV14,CASSHRAFGGTDTQYF
NA,NA,TRBV19,CASSSGPMRFRQDPNTEAFF
TRBD2,NA,TRBV24-1,CATSDVALAGANTGELFF
NA,NA,TRBV10-1,CASSQDEQYF
NA,NA,TRBV6-5,CASWTSQRKNTEAFF
NA,few,TRBV7-2,CASSLGDTKNQPQHF
NA,NA,TRBV18,CASSARRENTEAFF
TRBD1,once,TRBV5-1,CASSSPGQGIDGYTF
NA,NA,TRBV18,CASSPTSGGGMVSTEAFF
NA,NA,TRBV7-8,CASSLAPGGAGELFF
TRBD1,NA,TRBV6-5,CASSRQGSEAFF
TRBD2,NA,TRBV12-3/TRBV12-4,CASSLSSGDEQFF
TRBD1,NA,TRBV2,CASRRLGQTNYGYTF
NA,NA,TRBV10-3,CAISESWNTEAFF
TRBD1,NA,TRBV5-1,CASSLRRTGPYEQYF
NA,NA,TRBV11-1,CASSLAQGYNEQFF
TRBD2,NA,TRBV19,CASSIDPPGLAVNTGELFF
TRBD1,NA,TRBV5-1,CASVRQGTGELFF
TRBD1,NA,TRBV2,CASKKGAVDQPQHF
TRBD1,once,TRBV27,CASSFILGQGEQFF
TRBD2,NA,TRBV28,CASSFLAGGLLYEQFF
NA,NA,TRBV18,CASSLRDTAYNEQFF
TRBD2,once,TRBV7-9,CASSSGLAGGQMEQYF
NA,once,TRBV7-2,CASSSSGFQPQHF
TRBD2,NA,TRBV5-1,CASSLRPGLAGVVYSPSSGQFF
NA,NA,TRBV2,CASRMDSATDTQYF
TRBD1,NA,TRBV5-4,CASSLADRANYGYTF